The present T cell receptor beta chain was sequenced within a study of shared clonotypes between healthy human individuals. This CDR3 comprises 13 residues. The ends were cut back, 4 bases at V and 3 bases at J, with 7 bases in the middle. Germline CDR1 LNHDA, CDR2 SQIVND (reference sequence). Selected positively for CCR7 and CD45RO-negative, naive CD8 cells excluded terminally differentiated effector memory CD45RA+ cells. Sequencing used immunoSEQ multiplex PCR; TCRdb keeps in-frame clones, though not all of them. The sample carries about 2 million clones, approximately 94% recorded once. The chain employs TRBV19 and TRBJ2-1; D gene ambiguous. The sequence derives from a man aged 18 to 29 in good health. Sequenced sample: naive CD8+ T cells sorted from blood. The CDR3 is CASSTARYNEQFF. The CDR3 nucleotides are TGTGCCAGTAGTACAGCGCGCTACAATGAGCAGTTCTTC. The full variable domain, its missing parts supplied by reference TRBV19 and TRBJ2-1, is DGGITQSPKYLFRKEGQNVTLSCEQNLNHDAMYWYRQDPGQGLRLIYYSQIVNDFQKGDIAEGYSVSREKKESFPLTVTSAQKNPTAFYLCASSTARYNEQFFGPGTRLTVL.